Each of the 6 T cell receptor beta chains below was sequenced from the same sample in a study of blood T cell repertoires in COVID-19. Profiled with immunoSEQ multiplex PCR; TCRdb holds only in-frame clones, not every one. In the table there are some 310,000 clones, almost 90% of which are singletons. Specimen: peripheral blood. The receptors here all came from a woman in her thirties or forties with COVID-19, enrolled during active disease.

The chain carries TRBV24-1 and TRBJ1-6, with D unresolved. V lost 4 bases to trimming and J lost 10 bases, with 13 bases between them. This CDR3 contains 14 residues. CDR1 is KGHDR, CDR2 SFDVKD, per germline. The CDR3 DNA reads as TGTGCCACCAGTGACTCCGTATTTCGGTCACCCCTCCACTTT. Protein: CATSDSVFRSPLHF.

Details on this clone: The sample has other DNA sequences that encode this CDR3 too. As DNA, the CDR3 is TGTGCCAGCGGAGGGGTGGGGGGTCAGCCCCAGCATTTT. This translates into CASGGVGGQPQHF. The V gene is TRBV19, the J gene TRBJ1-5; a weak D match, TRBD1 (5 bases). The CDR3 runs 13 residues. The V and J ends lost 9 bases and 6 bases respectively, with 15 bases between them. Germline V gene sequence: CDR1 LNHDA, CDR2 SQIVND (reference sequence).

This chain connects TRBV6-2 or TRBV6-3 to TRBJ1-2, with D perhaps matching TRBD1 (5 bases). The length of the CDR3 is 15 residues. Trimming left V 5 bases short and J 3 bases short, with 16 bases between. CDR1 and CDR2 from the germline V gene are MNHEY and SVGEGT. In DNA form, the CDR3 reads TGTGCCAGCAGTCCCCTCCGGGGGGTTGACTATGGCTACACCTTC. Protein: CASSPLRGVDYGYTF.

The chain joins TRBV7-3 to TRBJ2-5, with 13 bases matching TRBD2. Trimming removed 4 bases from V and 5 bases from J; junction bases left unmatched: 10. The germline gives CDR1 SGHTA, CDR2 FQGTGA. The CDR3 extends over 17 amino acids. CDR3 sequence (DNA): TGTGCCAGCAGCTCGGCCCGGGGACTAGCGGGGCGCGAGACCCAGTACTTC. Translation gives CASSSARGLAGRETQYF.

With regard to this clone: Additional DNA sequences in this sample encode the identical CDR3. This chain links TRBV24-1 with TRBJ2-1, with 8 positions matching TRBD2. The CDR3 has 16 residues. CDR1 is KGHDR, CDR2 SFDVKD, per germline. After removal of 3 bases from V and 0 bases from J, the junction contained 3 bases not matched to a gene. This chain's CDR3 is CATSDSGGSSYNEQFF. CDR3 coding DNA: TGTGCCACCAGTGATAGCGGGGGAAGCTCCTACAATGAGCAGTTCTTC.

The J gene is TRBJ2-7, the V gene TRBV28; 7 bases fit TRBD1. Germline V gene data show CDR1 as MDHEN and CDR2 as SYDVKM. With 6 bases clipped from V and 6 bases from J, the junction kept 5 bases outside the gene matches. The CDR3 is 12 residues long. The CDR3, as DNA: TGTGCCAGCAGCCTACAGGGGCTCGAGCAGTACTTC. Translation gives CASSLQGLEQYF.